This T cell receptor (beta chain) was sequenced in a study of OX40 agonist ivuxolimab in advanced cancers. About the study as a whole: Ivuxolimab, which targeted the costimulatory receptor OX40 (CD134), was an agonistic, fully human IgG2 monoclonal antibody. Patients were allowed to have had prior anti-PD-1, anti-PD-L1 or anti-CTLA-4 therapy, and more than 30% of the dose-escalation patients had previously received checkpoint inhibitors. Peripheral TCRbeta sequencing aimed to test whether ivuxolimab altered TCR sequence diversity and caused clonal T-cell expansion. Partial responses were achieved by three dose-escalation patients, of whom one had hepatocellular carcinoma and two had cutaneous melanoma. The paper reports the monotherapy dose-escalation portion (N of about 50 patients) of the phase I ivuxolimab trial. Of the 50 or so patients in dose escalation, some 20 had hepatocellular carcinoma, approximately 15 had melanoma, 9 had renal cell carcinoma and 9 had head and neck cancer. Intravenous ivuxolimab was administered to patients every 2 weeks at six dose levels: 0.01, 0.1, 0.3, 1.5, 3 and 10 mg/kg. In the dose-escalation cohort, 82.7% of patients were male, and the mean age was 60 years with a range of roughly 20 to 80. Results and caveats for the whole study, not just this receptor: Low levels of normalized T-cell clonal expansion were also seen in some nonresponding patients. Partial responders in the 0.1-3.0 mg/kg groups had among the lowest normalized peripheral clonal expansion, especially among CD8+ T cells. On average, CD8+ T cells showed more expanded clones than CD4+ T cells after ivuxolimab. Which antigens the clonally expanded peripheral T cells were specific for was not determined. Clonal expansion of both CD4+ and CD8+ blood T cells was observed from baseline to week 6 at doses 0.1 to 3.0 mg/kg.

The trial excluded patients who had a history of autoimmune disease or were on systemic immunosuppression. Peripheral blood for TCR sequencing was collected from all dose cohorts at baseline, on cycle 4 day 1, and on cycle 7 day 1. The samples were taken from a phase I, first-in-human, multicenter, open-label dose-escalation trial of ivuxolimab. The trial enrolled adults with locally advanced or metastatic head and neck squamous cell, hepatocellular, melanoma or renal cell carcinoma. Before TCR sequencing, CD4+ T cells and CD8+ T cells were sorted from peripheral blood as separate populations. With regard to this clone: The antigen this receptor binds is unknown. No qualities accompany the bases; no much larger clone lies one base away.

Genomic DNA was isolated from the sorted cells so that the TCRbeta CDR3 region could be sequenced. The immunoSEQ Assay was used for sequencing of TCRbeta CDR3 regions. Here the immuneACCESS table is served through TCRdb, limited to in-frame sequences with V and J called. Missing clones are a known gap in these copies; in checked studies unresolved V genes cover under half, and the rest lacks a known reason. Recorded for this sample are about 68,000 clones; approximately 91% of them occurred a single time. About 0.31% of the sample goes to the ten largest clones. The receptor's source is an adult with an advanced solid tumor such as melanoma, head and neck, liver or kidney cancer. Source: CD4+ or CD8+ T cells sorted from blood, taken in a trial of the OX40 agonist ivuxolimab.

CDR3 region: CASSASGSRSGANVLTF. The bases read TGTGCCAGCAGTGCATCGGGATCCCGCTCTGGGGCCAACGTCCTGACTTTC. The chain links TRBV9 with TRBJ2-6, with TRBD2 tentatively as D gene (5 bases match). The CDR3 has 17 amino acids, counting the end cysteine and phenylalanine. The entry retains the CDR3 DNA only, 51 bases that are in frame from base 1. CDR1 and CDR2 are read off the germline V gene as SGDLS and YYNGEE. The trim is 5 bases for V and 0 bases for J, with a gap of 15 bases between the germline ends.